The entry that follows covers one T cell receptor (beta chain) sequence. Clones were read by immunoSEQ multiplex PCR, and TCRdb kept only the in-frame ones, dropping some. Of under 550,000 clones in the sample, approximately 90% are singletons; the top ten hold roughly 0.87%. The sample comes from a study of blood T cell repertoires in COVID-19. On the study more broadly: The origin of the acute and convalescent COVID-19 samples was the United States, Italy and Spain.

This CDR3 contains 14 residues. CDR1 and CDR2 (germline): SGHTA, FQGNSA. Trimming pared 5 bases from V and 6 bases from J, leaving 17 bases between. Input material: peripheral blood. This chain connects TRBV7-2 to TRBJ2-7; maybe TRBD1 (5 bases). The TCR originated in a man aged 18 to 30 with COVID-19, enrolled during active disease. The DNA of the CDR3 is TGTGCCAGCAGCAAAGGACACCCAGACGGCGAGCAGTACTTC. It codes for CASSKGHPDGEQYF.